The clone carrying this TCR beta chain was detected ten times or more. The antigen is unknown. The isolated RNA, all of it, was reverse transcribed, so expressed TCRB transcripts were what got sequenced. Here immunoSEQ multiplex PCR was the method, and the copy in TCRdb shows in-frame clones only, minus some. In the table there are about 150,000 clones, 8.5% to 14% of which are singletons. The source of the sample is a study of beta chain features in type 1 diabetes. For the study at large: Comparable age, gender and cell yields were observed in patients relative to healthy donors. The number of sorted cells examined across all samples was some 99 million.

Study-level points and caveats: Comparison showed that naive, central memory and Treg TCRB repertoires appeared more similar among patients than among healthy donors.

The junction had 4 bases not matched to a gene; V was cut back by 1 base and J by 5 bases. The CDR3 extends over 14 amino acids. CDR1 and CDR2 (germline): SEHNR, FQNEAQ (reference sequence). The clonotype comes from a man between 18 and 29 years old in good health. V gene TRBV7-9 combines with J gene TRBJ2-7; 8 bases fit TRBD1. Source material: central memory CD4+ T cells from blood. CDR3 protein: CASSLGQGWHEQYF. CDR3 coding DNA: TGTGCCAGCAGCTTAGGACAGGGGTGGCACGAGCAGTACTTC. Complete variable domain (other parts from reference TRBV7-9 and TRBJ2-7): DTGVSQNPRHKITKRGQNVTFRCDPISEHNRLYWYRQTLGQGPEFLTYFQNEAQLEKSRLLSDRFSAERPKGSFSTLEIQRTEQGDSAMYLCASSLGQGWHEQYFGPGTRLTVT.